This T cell receptor beta chain is from a study of blood T cell repertoires in COVID-19. On the study more broadly: Collection of acute and convalescent COVID-19 samples took place in the United States, Italy and Spain. PBMCs, B-cell-depleted T cells, or T cells were the source of the cDNA or gDNA that made up the material.

CDR1 and CDR2 from the germline V gene are SQVTM and ANQGSEA. The V end lost 4 bases, the J end lost 5 bases, and 11 bases lay between the germline ends. The CDR3 is made up of 12 amino acids. How the authors handled the data: It was from reference gene primer amplification that nucleated cell counts were estimated. TCRdb's table, derived via immunoSEQ multiplex PCR, lists solely in-frame clones and lacks some. V, J and clone size are those of that table, while D and trimming were read from the DNA. The sample records approximately 110,000 clones, over 70% being singletons. Sequencing was carried out using peripheral blood. The sequence came from a human donor in a cohort sampled during active or convalescent COVID-19. This chain joins TRBV29-1 and TRBJ1-1; D unclear. The CDR3 coding sequence is TGCAGCGTTGTTGAGTCGAGGACTGAAGCTTTCTTT. Encoded protein: CSVVESRTEAFF.